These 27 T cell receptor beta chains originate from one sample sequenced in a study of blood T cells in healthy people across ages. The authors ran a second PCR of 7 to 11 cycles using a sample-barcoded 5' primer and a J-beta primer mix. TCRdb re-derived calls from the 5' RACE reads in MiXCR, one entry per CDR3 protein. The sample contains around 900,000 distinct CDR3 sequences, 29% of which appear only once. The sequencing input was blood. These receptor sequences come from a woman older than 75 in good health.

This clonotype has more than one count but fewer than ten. DNA for the CDR3: TGTGCCAGCAGCCAAGGGCCGAATGGGGCTACCTACGAGCAGTACTTC. It translates to CASSQGPNGATYEQYF. This chain joins TRBV3-1 and TRBJ2-7; TRBD1 might be the D (5 bases). The length of the CDR3 is 16 residues. Germline values: CDR1 LGHDT, CDR2 YNNKEL (reference sequence). V lost 1 base and J lost 2, with 15 bases in between.

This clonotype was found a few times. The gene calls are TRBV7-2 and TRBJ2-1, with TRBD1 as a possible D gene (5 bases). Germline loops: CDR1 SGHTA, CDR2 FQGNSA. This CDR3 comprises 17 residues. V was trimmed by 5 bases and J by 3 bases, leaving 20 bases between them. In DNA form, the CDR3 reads TGTGCCAGCAGCCCCAAAGCCCCCGGCACAGGCTACAATGAGCAGTTCTTC. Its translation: CASSPKAPGTGYNEQFF.

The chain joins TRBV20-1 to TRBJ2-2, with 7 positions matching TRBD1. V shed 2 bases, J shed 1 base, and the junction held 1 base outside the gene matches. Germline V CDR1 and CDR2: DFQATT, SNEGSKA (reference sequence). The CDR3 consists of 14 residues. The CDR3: CSARWTGNTGELFF. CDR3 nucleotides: TGCAGTGCTAGATGGACAGGGAACACCGGGGAGCTGTTTTTT.

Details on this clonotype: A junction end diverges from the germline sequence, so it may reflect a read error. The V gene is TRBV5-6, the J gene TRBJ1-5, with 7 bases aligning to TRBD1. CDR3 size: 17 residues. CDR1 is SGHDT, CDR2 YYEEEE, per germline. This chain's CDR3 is CASSRGGARGGNQPRHF. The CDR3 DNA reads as TGTGCCAGCAGCCGGGGGGGGGCTAGAGGGGGCAATCAGCCCCGGCATTTT.

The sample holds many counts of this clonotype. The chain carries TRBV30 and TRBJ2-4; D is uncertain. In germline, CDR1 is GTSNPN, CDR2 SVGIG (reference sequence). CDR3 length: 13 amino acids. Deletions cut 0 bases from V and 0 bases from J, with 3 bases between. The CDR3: CAWSVGAKNIQYF. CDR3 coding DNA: TGTGCCTGGAGTGTCGGAGCCAAAAACATTCAGTACTTC.

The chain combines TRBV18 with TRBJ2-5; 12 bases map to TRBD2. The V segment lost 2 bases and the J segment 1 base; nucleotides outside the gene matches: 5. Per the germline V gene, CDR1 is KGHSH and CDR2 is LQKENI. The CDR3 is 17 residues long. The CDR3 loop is CASSPTKGLAGQETQYF. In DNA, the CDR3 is TGTGCCAGCTCACCAACAAAGGGACTAGCGGGCCAAGAGACCCAGTACTTC.

The CDR3 region is CASSDSTLAGVTGELFF. The CDR3, as DNA: TGTGCCAGCAGTGACTCGACACTAGCGGGGGTCACCGGGGAGCTGTTTTTT. The V call is TRBV6-4, the J call TRBJ2-2; TRBD2 aligns across 11 bases. The germline V gene encodes CDR1 MRHNA and CDR2 SNTAGT. V trimming: 0 bases; J trimming: 4 bases; junction bases outside the gene matches: 4. CDR3 length: 17 amino acids.

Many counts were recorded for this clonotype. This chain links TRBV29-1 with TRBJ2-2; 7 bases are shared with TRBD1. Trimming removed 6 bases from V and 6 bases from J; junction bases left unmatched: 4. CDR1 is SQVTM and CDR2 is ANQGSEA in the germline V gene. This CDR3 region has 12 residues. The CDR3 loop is CSVRQGPGELFF. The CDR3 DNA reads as TGCAGCGTGAGACAGGGTCCCGGGGAGCTGTTTTTT.

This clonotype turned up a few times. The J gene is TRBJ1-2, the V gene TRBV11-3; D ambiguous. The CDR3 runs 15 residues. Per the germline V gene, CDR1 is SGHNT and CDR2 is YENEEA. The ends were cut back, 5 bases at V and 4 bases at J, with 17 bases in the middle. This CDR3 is CASSPPGTAGYGYTF. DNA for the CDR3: TGTGCCAGCAGCCCTCCAGGCACAGCCGGCTATGGCTACACCTTC. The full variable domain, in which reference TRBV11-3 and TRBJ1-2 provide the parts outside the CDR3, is EAGVVQSPRYKIIEKKQPVAFWCNPISGHNTLYWYLQNLGQGPELLIRYENEEAVDDSQLPKDRFSAERLKGVDSTLKIQPAELGDSAVYLCASSPPGTAGYGYTFGSGTRLTVV.

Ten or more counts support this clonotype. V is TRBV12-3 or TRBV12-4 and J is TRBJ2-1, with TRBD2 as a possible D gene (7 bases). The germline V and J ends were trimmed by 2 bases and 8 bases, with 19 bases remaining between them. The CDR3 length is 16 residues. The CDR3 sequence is CASSLRRGAIVDEQFF. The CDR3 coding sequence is TGTGCCAGCAGTTTACGTCGGGGGGCTATCGTTGATGAGCAGTTCTTC.

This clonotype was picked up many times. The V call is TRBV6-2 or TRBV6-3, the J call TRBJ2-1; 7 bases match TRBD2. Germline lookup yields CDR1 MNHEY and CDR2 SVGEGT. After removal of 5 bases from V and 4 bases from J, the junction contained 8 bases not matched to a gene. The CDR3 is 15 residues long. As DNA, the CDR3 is TGTGCCAGCAGTGGGGAGGGCAGGCAGTACAATGAGCAGTTCTTC. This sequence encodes CASSGEGRQYNEQFF.

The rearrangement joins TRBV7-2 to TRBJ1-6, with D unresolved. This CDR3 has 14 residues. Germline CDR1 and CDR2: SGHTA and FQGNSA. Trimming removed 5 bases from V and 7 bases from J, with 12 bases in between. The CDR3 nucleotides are TGTGCCAGCAGCCCCGCCCCACAGAATTCACCCCTCCACTTT. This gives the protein CASSPAPQNSPLHF.

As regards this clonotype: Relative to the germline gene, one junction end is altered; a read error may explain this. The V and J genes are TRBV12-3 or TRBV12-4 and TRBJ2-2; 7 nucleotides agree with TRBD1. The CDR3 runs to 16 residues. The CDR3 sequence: CASNTKGQKNTGERFF. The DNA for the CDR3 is TGTGCCAGTAATACAAAGGGACAGAAGAACACCGGGGAGCGGTTTTTT.

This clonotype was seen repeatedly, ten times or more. In nucleotides, the CDR3 is TGTGCCAGCAGTGAGCTGGTGGCCGGTGGGCGGTTCTTC. Amino acids: CASSELVAGGRFF. V is TRBV2 and J is TRBJ2-1; no reliable D call. V lost 3 bases and J 15 bases, leaving 18 bases between the germline ends. This CDR3 region has 13 residues. Germline lookup yields CDR1 SNHLY and CDR2 FYNNEI.

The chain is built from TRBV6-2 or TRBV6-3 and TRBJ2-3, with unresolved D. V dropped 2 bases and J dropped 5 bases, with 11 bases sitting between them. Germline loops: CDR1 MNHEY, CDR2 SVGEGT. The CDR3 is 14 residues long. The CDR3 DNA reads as TGTGCCAGCAGTTACGCTTTACCGGTAGATACGCAGTATTTT. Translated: CASSYALPVDTQYF.

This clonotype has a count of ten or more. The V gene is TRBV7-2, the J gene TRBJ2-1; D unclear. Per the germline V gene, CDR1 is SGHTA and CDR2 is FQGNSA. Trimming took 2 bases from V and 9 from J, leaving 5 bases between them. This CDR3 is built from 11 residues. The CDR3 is CASSLYGEQFF. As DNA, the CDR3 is TGTGCCAGCAGCTTATATGGTGAGCAGTTCTTC.

The CDR3, as DNA: TGTGCCAGCAGCAAAGGGGGCGTAAACATCACAGATACGCAGTATTTT. This codes for CASSKGGVNITDTQYF. The chain employs TRBV21-1 and TRBJ2-3; the tabulated D call, TRBD1, remains unverified against the DNA. TRBV21-1 is labeled a pseudogene. This CDR3 is built from 16 residues.

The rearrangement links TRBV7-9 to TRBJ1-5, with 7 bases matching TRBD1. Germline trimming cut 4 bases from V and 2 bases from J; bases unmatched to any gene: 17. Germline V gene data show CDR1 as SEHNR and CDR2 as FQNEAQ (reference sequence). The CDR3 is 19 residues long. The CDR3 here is CASSSDRAQYRVGNQPQHF. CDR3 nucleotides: TGTGCCAGCAGCTCCGACAGGGCTCAGTACAGGGTGGGCAATCAGCCCCAGCATTTT.

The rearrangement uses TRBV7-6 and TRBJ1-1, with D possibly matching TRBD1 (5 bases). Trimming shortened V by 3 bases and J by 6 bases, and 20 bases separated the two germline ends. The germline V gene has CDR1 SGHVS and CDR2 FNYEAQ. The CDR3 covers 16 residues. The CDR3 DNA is TGTGCCAGCAGCTTCGCAGGGATATGGGAAAACGCTGAAGCTTTCTTT. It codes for CASSFAGIWENAEAFF.

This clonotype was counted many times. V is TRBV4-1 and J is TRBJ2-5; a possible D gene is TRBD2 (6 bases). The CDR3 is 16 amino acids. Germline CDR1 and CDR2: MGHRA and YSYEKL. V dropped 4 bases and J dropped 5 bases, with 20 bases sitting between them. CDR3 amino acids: CASSPLTGSGRETQYF. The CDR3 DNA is TGCGCCAGCAGCCCCCTTACCGGGAGTGGTAGGGAGACCCAGTACTTC.

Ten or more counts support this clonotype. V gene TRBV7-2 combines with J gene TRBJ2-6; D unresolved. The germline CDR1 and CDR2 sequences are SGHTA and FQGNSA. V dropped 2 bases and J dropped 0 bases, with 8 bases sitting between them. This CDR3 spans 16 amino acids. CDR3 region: CASSLSGASGANVLTF. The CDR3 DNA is TGTGCCAGCAGCTTATCCGGTGCCTCTGGGGCCAACGTCCTGACTTTC.

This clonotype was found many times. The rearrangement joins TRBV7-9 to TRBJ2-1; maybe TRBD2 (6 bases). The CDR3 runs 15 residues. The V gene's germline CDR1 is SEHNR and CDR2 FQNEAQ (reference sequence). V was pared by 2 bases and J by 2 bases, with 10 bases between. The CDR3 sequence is CASSLSGSTYNEQFF. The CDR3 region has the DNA TGTGCCAGCAGCTTAAGCGGGTCGACCTACAATGAGCAGTTCTTC.

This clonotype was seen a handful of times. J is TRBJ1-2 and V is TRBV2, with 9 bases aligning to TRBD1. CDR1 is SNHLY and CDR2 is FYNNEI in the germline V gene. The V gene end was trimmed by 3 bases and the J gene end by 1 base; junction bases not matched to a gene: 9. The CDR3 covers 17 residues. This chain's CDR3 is CASSDRTGAISNYGYTF. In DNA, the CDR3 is TGTGCCAGCAGTGACCGGACAGGGGCGATCAGTAACTATGGCTACACCTTC. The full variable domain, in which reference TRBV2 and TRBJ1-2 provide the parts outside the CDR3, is EPEVTQTPSHQVTQMGQEVILRCVPISNHLYFYWYRQILGQKVEFLVSFYNNEISEKSEIFDDQFSVERPDGSNFTLKIRSTKLEDSAMYFCASSDRTGAISNYGYTFGSGTRLTVV.

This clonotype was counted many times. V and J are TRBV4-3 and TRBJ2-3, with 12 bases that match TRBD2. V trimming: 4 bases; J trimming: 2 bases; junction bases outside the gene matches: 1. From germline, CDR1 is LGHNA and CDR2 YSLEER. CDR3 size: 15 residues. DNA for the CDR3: TGCGCCAGCAGCCGACTAGCGGGGGTCACAGATACGCAGTATTTT. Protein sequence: CASSRLAGVTDTQYF.

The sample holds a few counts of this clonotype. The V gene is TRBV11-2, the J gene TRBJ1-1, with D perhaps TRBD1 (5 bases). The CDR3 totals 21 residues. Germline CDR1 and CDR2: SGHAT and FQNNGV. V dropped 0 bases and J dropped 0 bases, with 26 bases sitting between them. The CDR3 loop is CASSLEGRRRWGSALNTEAFF. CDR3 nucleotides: TGTGCCAGCAGCTTAGAAGGAAGGAGGAGGTGGGGGTCGGCCTTGAACACTGAAGCTTTCTTT.

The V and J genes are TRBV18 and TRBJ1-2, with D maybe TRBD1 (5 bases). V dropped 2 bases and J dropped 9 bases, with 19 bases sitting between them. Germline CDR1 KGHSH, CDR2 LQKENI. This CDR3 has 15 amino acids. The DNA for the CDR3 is TGTGCCAGCTCACCATCTGGTGGCACAGGAATGAGCTACACCTTC. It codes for CASSPSGGTGMSYTF.

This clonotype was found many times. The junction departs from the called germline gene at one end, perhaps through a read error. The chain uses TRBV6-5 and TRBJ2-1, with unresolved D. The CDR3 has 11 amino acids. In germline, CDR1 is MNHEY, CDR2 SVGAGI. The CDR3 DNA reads TGTGCCAGCAGTCACTCCCATGAGCAGTTCTTC. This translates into CASSHSHEQFF.